This TCR beta chain was profiled in a study of shared clonotypes between healthy human individuals. The naive CD8 subset, CD45RO-negative cells positively selected for CCR7, excluded terminally differentiated effector memory CD45RA+ cells. Assay used: immunoSEQ multiplex PCR; TCRdb lists only in-frame clones, some missing. The table includes over 2 million clones, about 95% detected once. The germline V gene has CDR1 ENHRY and CDR2 SYGVKD. V was trimmed by 10 bases and J by 0 bases, leaving 16 bases between them. This CDR3 has 16 residues. The gene calls are TRBV10-3 and TRBJ2-6; no definite D call. Sequenced input: naive CD8+ T cells sorted from blood. This TCR derives from a young man in good health. CDR3 loop: CATGNLSDSGANVLTF. In DNA, the CDR3 is TGTGCCACGGGCAACCTAAGTGACTCTGGGGCCAACGTCCTGACTTTC.